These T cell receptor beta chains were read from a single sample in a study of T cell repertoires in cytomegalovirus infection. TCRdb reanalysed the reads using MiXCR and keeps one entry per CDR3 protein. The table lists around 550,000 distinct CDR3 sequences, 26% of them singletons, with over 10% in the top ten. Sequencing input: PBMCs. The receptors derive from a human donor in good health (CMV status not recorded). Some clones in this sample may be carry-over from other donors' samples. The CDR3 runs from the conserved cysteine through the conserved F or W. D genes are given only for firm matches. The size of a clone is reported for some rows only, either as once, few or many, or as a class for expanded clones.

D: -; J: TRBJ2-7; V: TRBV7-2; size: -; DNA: TGTGCCAGCAGCTTAGCGTTGGGCCCCCTTAACCACGAGCAGTACTTC; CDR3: CASSLALGPLNHEQYF
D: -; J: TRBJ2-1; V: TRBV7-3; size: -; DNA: TGTGCCAGCAGCTTCGACAGCGATTACAATGAGCAGTTCTTC; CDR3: CASSFDSDYNEQFF
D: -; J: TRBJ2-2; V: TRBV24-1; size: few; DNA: TGTGCCACCAGTGATAGACCCGCTATCTCCGGGGAGCTGTTTTTT; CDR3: CATSDRPAISGELFF
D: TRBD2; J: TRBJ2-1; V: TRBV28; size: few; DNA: TGTGCCAGCAGTTACGCGGGAGGGCCGGGGAATGAGCAGTTCTTC; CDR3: CASSYAGGPGNEQFF
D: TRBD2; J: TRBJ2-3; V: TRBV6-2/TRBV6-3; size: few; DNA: TGTGCCAGCAAGGGACTATGGATCCGCACAGATACGCAGTATTTT; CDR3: CASKGLWIRTDTQYF
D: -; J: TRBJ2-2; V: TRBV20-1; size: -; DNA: TGCAGTGCTAAGACCCGGGACTCCTGGGGGCCCGGGGAGCTGTTTTTT; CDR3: CSAKTRDSWGPGELFF
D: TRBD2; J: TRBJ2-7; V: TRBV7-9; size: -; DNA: TGTGCCAGCAGCCGGGGACTAGCGGGACGCTACGAGCAGTACTTC; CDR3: CASSRGLAGRYEQYF
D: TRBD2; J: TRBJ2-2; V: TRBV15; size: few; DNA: TGTGCCACCAGCAGAGATTTTCGGGAGGAGAACACCGGGGAGCTGTTTTTT; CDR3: CATSRDFREENTGELFF
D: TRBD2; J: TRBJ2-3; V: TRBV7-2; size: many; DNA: TGTGCCAGCAGCTTATGGTCTAGCGGGAGCACAGATACGCAGTATTTT; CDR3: CASSLWSSGSTDTQYF
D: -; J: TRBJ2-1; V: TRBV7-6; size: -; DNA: TGTGCCAGCAGCTTCGGCGGAGGGGCAAATGAGCAGTTCTTC; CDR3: CASSFGGGANEQFF
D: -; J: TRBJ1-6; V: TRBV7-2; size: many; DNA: TGTGCCAGCAGCCTCGGGACGGAGTATAATTCACCCCTCCACTTT; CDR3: CASSLGTEYNSPLHF
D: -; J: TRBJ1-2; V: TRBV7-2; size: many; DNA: TGTGCCAGCAAGGGGAGCTATGGCTACACCTTC; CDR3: CASKGSYGYTF
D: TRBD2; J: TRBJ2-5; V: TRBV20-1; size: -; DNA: TGCAGTGCTTTCAGCGGGAGGGCCGTGTTGGAGACCCAGTACTTC; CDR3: CSAFSGRAVLETQYF
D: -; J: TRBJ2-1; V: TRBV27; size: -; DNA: TGTGCCAGCAGCCCGGACGGATGGGGGAGTGAGCAGTTCTTC; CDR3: CASSPDGWGSEQFF
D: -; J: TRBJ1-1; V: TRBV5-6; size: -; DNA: TGTGCCAGCAGCTTGGACGGGCCGCTCGGCGAAGCTTTCTTT; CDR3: CASSLDGPLGEAFF
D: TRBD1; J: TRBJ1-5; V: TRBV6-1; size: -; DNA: TGTGCCAGCAGTGCCGAAAGACAGGGCCAGCCCCAGCATTTT; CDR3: CASSAERQGQPQHF
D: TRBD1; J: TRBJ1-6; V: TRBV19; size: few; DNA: TGTGCCAGTAAGGTTGGGACAGGGGAGGTTCGATCACCCCTCCACTTT; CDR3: CASKVGTGEVRSPLHF
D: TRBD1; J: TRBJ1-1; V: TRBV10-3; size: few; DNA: TGTGCCATCAGTGAGCAGGGGGCTACCACTGAAGCTTTCTTT; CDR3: CAISEQGATTEAFF
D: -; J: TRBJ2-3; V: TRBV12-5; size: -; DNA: TGTGCTAGTGGTTTGTCTTTTAGGGCAGATACGCAGTATTTT; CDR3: CASGLSFRADTQYF
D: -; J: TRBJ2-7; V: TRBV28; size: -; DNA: TGTGCCAGCAGTTTGGGGGGTGCGGGGTACGAGCAGTACTTC; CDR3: CASSLGGAGYEQYF
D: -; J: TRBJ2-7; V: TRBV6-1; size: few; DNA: TGTGCCAGCAGTCTCAGGCAGCGCTTAACCTACGAGCAGTACTTC; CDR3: CASSLRQRLTYEQYF
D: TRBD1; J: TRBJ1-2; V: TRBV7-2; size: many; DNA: TGTGCCAGCAGCTCCGGGACAGACTATGGCTACACCTTC; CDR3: CASSSGTDYGYTF
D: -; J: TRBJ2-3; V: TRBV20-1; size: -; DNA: TGCAGTGCTGGCCTCCGCTCCTCCTTTGGCGCAGATACGCAGTATTTT; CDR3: CSAGLRSSFGADTQYF
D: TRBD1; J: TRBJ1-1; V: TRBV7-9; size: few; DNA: TGTGCCAGCAGCTTAAACAGGGGGCGTTCAGTGAACACTGAAGCTTTCTTT; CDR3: CASSLNRGRSVNTEAFF
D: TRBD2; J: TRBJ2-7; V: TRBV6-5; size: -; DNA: TGTGCCAGCAGCCTACTAGCGGGAGCTGGCTACGAGCAGTACTTC; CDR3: CASSLLAGAGYEQYF
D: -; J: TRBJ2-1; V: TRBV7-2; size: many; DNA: TGTGCCAGCAGCCGCTATAGCGACAATGAGCAGTTCTTC; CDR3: CASSRYSDNEQFF
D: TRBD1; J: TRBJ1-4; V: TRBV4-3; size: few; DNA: TGCGCCAGCAGCCAAGGGCAAGCTGGGACAGTCGGCGAAAAACTGTTTTTT; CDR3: CASSQGQAGTVGEKLFF
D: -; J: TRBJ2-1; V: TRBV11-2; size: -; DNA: TGTGCCAGCAACGAGGGATGGTCTAACAATGAGCAGTTCTTC; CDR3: CASNEGWSNNEQFF
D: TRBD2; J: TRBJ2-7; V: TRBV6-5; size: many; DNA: TGTGCCAGCAGTTACTCGAGGACTAGCGGGTACGAGCAGTACTTC; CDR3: CASSYSRTSGYEQYF
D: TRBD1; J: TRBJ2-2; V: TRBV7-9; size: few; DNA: TGTGCCAGCAGCGTCCGGGACAGTAGCGGGGAGCTGTTTTTT; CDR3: CASSVRDSSGELFF
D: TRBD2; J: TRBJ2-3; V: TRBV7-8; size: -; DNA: TGTGCCAGCAGCTTAGAAGCGGGGTTCTGCGCAGATACGCAGTATTTT; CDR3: CASSLEAGFCADTQYF
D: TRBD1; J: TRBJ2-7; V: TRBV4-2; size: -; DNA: TGTGCCAGCAGCCAAGCGTGGGACAGGGGAGACTACGAGCAGTACTTC; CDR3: CASSQAWDRGDYEQYF
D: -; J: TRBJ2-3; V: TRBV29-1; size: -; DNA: TGCAGCGTTGCCCCCCGGCTGGGGACAGATACGCAGTATTTT; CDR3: CSVAPRLGTDTQYF